Each of the 24 T cell receptor beta chains below was sequenced from the same sample in a study of T cell responses to AZD1222 COVID-19 vaccine. TCRdb keeps only in-frame clones here, not all; method: immunoSEQ multiplex PCR. The repertoire consists of 120,000 or so clones, with roughly 92% occurring once and the leading ten covering approximately 1.7%. The sequenced sample was peripheral blood, obtained on day 0 of AZD1222 vaccination. All receptors derive from an adult in good health.

The chain links TRBV2 to TRBJ1-2; D unclear. The V and J ends lost 8 bases and 4 bases respectively, with 20 bases between them. CDR3 length: 15 amino acids. Germline V gives CDR1 SNHLY, CDR2 FYNNEI. The CDR3 here is CASLPRTLAIYGYTF. CDR3 in DNA: TGTGCCAGCCTCCCCAGGACTCTCGCGATCTATGGCTACACCTTC.

This clone was seen once. V usage is TRBV3-1 (or the pseudogene TRBV3-2) and J usage is TRBJ2-7; no clear D gene. Trimming shortened V by 1 base and J by 5 bases, and 9 bases separated the two germline ends. Germline V gene lookup returns CDR1 LGHDT and CDR2 YNNKEL (reference sequence). The CDR3 is made up of 13 amino acids. The CDR3 bases are TGTGCCAGCAGCCAAGTTTCGGAACACGAGCAGTACGTC. Translated, it gives CASSQVSEHEQYV.

The chain combines TRBV2 with TRBJ1-4; no clear D. The germline V gene has CDR1 SNHLY and CDR2 FYNNEI. Trimming pared 4 bases from V and 6 bases from J, leaving 3 bases between. The CDR3 totals 11 residues. CDR3 protein: CASSVYEKLFF. The CDR3 bases are TGTGCCAGCAGTGTATATGAAAAACTGTTTTTT. Drawing the rest from reference TRBV2 and TRBJ1-4, the complete variable domain is EPEVTQTPSHQVTQMGQEVILRCVPISNHLYFYWYRQILGQKVEFLVSFYNNEISEKSEIFDDQFSVERPDGSNFTLKIRSTKLEDSAMYFCASSVYEKLFFGSGTQLSVL.

J is TRBJ1-1 and V is TRBV10-3, with D maybe TRBD1 (6 bases). This CDR3 contains 14 residues. Trimming pared 6 bases from V and 1 base from J, leaving 12 bases between. CDR1 is ENHRY and CDR2 is SYGVKD in the germline V gene. The CDR3 bases are TGTGCCATCAGAAACTTGGACAGGAACACTGAAGCTTTCTTT. It specifies CAIRNLDRNTEAFF.

The chain is built from TRBV2 and TRBJ1-2; 9 bases fit TRBD1. The CDR3 is made up of 14 amino acids. Unmatched junction bases numbered 5, after V lost 6 bases and J lost 3 bases. Germline V gene lookup returns CDR1 SNHLY and CDR2 FYNNEI. CDR3 protein: CASRNGQGYYGYTF. The CDR3 DNA reads TGTGCCAGCAGAAACGGACAGGGGTACTATGGCTACACCTTC.

This rearrangement joins TRBV7-8 to TRBJ1-1; 9 bases match TRBD1. The J segment lost 6 bases and the V segment lost 4 bases, leaving 6 bases of the junction unmatched. There are 14 residues in the CDR3. The V gene's germline CDR1 is SGHVS and CDR2 FQNEAQ. DNA of the CDR3: TGTGCCAGCAGCTCGGGACAGGGATTCCCTGAAGCTTTCTTT. This codes for CASSSGQGFPEAFF. Full variable domain (rest looked up from reference TRBV7-8 and TRBJ1-1): GAGVSQSPRYKVAKRGQDVALRCDPISGHVSLFWYQQALGQGPEFLTYFQNEAQLDKSGLPSDRFFAERPEGSVSTLKIQRTQQEDSAVYLCASSSGQGFPEAFFGQGTRLTVV.

This rearrangement joins TRBV19 to TRBJ1-2; D gene uncertain. V lost 3 bases and J 8 bases, leaving 22 bases between the germline ends. The CDR3 contains 16 residues. Germline V gene data show CDR1 as LNHDA and CDR2 as SQIVND (reference sequence). CDR3 DNA sequence: TGTGCCAGTAGTATGGACCACCCGGGCTACGAGCGGGGCTACACCTTC. It codes for CASSMDHPGYERGYTF.

This chain uses TRBV5-1 with TRBJ1-4; 9 bases align to TRBD1. The CDR3 is 15 amino acids. The germline CDR1 and CDR2 sequences are SGHRS and YFSETQ. V gave up 1 base and J gave up 7 bases; unmatched junction bases: 5. DNA for the CDR3: TGCGCCAGCAGCTTGTTAGGACAGGGGTTTGAAAAACTGTTTTTT. Its protein product is CASSLLGQGFEKLFF.

The CDR3: CASSPGGLHRDTQYF. The CDR3 region has the DNA TGTGCCAGCTCACCAGGGGGACTGCACCGGGATACGCAGTATTTT. The chain uses TRBV18 and TRBJ2-3, with D tentatively TRBD2 (6 bases). The CDR3 sequence is 15 residues long. Trimming left V 2 bases short and J 6 bases short, with 15 bases between. In germline, CDR1 is KGHSH, CDR2 LQKENI.

The chain links TRBV6-5 to TRBJ1-6, with D possibly matching TRBD1 (6 bases). This CDR3 spans 14 amino acids. V was shortened by 0 bases and J by 9 bases, with 9 bases between the two germline ends. CDR1 and CDR2 (germline): MNHEY, SVGAGI. CDR3 loop: CASSYSQGFSPLHF. The CDR3 coding sequence is TGTGCCAGCAGTTACTCCCAGGGGTTTTCACCCCTCCACTTT.

V gene TRBV5-1 combines with J gene TRBJ2-1, with a tentative D call TRBD1 (5 bases). Germline CDR1 reads SGHRS; CDR2 reads YFSETQ. Trimming stripped 1 base from V and 3 bases from J, with 11 bases between. CDR3 length: 15 residues. The CDR3 DNA is TGCGCCAGCAGCTTGCAGGGCTCATTCTACAATGAGCAGTTCTTC. This gives the protein CASSLQGSFYNEQFF.

The rearrangement links TRBV3-1 (or the pseudogene TRBV3-2) to TRBJ1-4; TRBD1 might be the D (5 bases). Deletions cut 2 bases from V and 7 bases from J, with 14 bases between. The length of the CDR3 is 15 residues. The V gene's germline CDR1 is LGHDT and CDR2 YNNKEL (reference sequence). DNA for the CDR3: TGTGCCAGCAGCCAACTTAGAGGGGTGGGTGAAAAACTGTTTTTT. Translation: CASSQLRGVGEKLFF.

V usage is TRBV2 and J usage is TRBJ1-2, with 8 bases fitting TRBD1. V dropped 6 bases and J dropped 8; count of bases not matched to a gene: 5. Germline lookup yields CDR1 SNHLY and CDR2 FYNNEI. The CDR3 sequence is 12 residues long. CDR3 DNA: TGTGCCAGCAGCGGTACAGGGGGAGGCTACACCTTC. As protein: CASSGTGGGYTF.

The chain carries TRBV6-5 and TRBJ2-1; D perhaps matches TRBD2 (7 bases). V was pared by 6 bases and J by 10 bases, with 16 bases between. CDR3 length equals 13 residues. Looked up from germline, CDR1 is MNHEY and CDR2 is SVGAGI. The CDR3 is CASSLKTGGEQFF. Written as DNA, the CDR3 is TGTGCCAGCAGCCTCAAAACGGGGGGCGAGCAGTTCTTC.

The sample holds one count of this clone. The V gene is TRBV18, the J gene TRBJ1-2; D unclear. Germline-derived CDR1 and CDR2 are KGHSH and LQKENI. V shed 2 bases and J shed 6 bases, with 10 bases lying between them. The CDR3 totals 13 residues. CDR3 region: CASSPGLDHGYTF. Here the CDR3 DNA reads TGTGCCAGCTCACCAGGATTGGATCATGGCTACACCTTC.

The chain uses TRBV9 and TRBJ1-1; 7 bases map to TRBD1. With 3 bases clipped from V and 0 bases from J, the junction kept 8 bases outside the gene matches. This CDR3 has 16 amino acids. Germline-derived CDR1 and CDR2 are SGDLS and YYNGEE. CDR3 protein: CASSGRQGPMNTEAFF. The CDR3 DNA is TGTGCCAGCAGCGGTAGACAGGGACCCATGAACACTGAAGCTTTCTTT.

This clone was recorded a few times. The J gene is TRBJ2-7, the V gene TRBV10-1, with no clear D. Per the germline V gene, CDR1 is WNHNN and CDR2 is SYGVQD (reference sequence). The V end lost 0 bases, the J end lost 4 bases, and 10 bases lay between the germline ends. This CDR3 has 14 residues. Here the CDR3 DNA reads TGCGCCAGCAGTGAGTCGTCTCGACAATACGAGCAGTACGTC. As protein: CASSESSRQYEQYV.

The chain joins TRBV19 to TRBJ2-5; D might be TRBD2 (5 bases). This CDR3 region has 17 residues. Trimming pared 4 bases from V and 1 base from J, leaving 19 bases between. The V gene's germline CDR1 is LNHDA and CDR2 SQIVND (reference sequence). The CDR3 here is CASSSPRVGSGQETQYF. DNA of the CDR3: TGTGCCAGTAGTAGCCCCCGGGTGGGGAGCGGCCAAGAGACCCAGTACTTC.

In its sample, this clone is medium-sized. Additional DNA sequences in this sample encode the identical CDR3. The chain carries TRBV19 and TRBJ1-1; D gene unclear. CDR1 and CDR2 from the germline V gene are LNHDA and SQIVND (reference sequence). This CDR3 contains 13 residues. V dropped 5 bases and J dropped 0 bases, with 7 bases sitting between them. The CDR3 protein is CASSFTLNTEAFF. The CDR3 coding sequence is TGTGCCAGTAGTTTTACCTTGAACACTGAAGCTTTCTTT.

V usage is TRBV7-8 and J usage is TRBJ2-5; D is unresolved. CDR1 and CDR2 from the germline V gene are SGHVS and FQNEAQ. This CDR3 contains 14 residues. Trimming took 7 bases from V and 5 from J, leaving 17 bases between them. As DNA, the CDR3 is TGTGCCAGCACCCCCGGTGGGTCTAGGGAGACCCAGTACTTC. Its translation: CASTPGGSRETQYF.

The chain combines TRBV21-1 with TRBJ2-4; the table names TRBD1, a call not compared with the DNA. TRBV21-1 is a listed pseudogene. This CDR3 is built from 14 residues. The CDR3 loop reads CASSLEGARGEDYF. The CDR3 DNA reads TGTGCCAGCAGCTTAGAGGGGGCCAGGGGGGAAGATTACTTC.

The chain is built from TRBV5-1 and TRBJ1-2; 11 positions match TRBD1. The CDR3 consists of 14 residues. Germline CDR1 reads SGHRS; CDR2 reads YFSETQ. V was pared by 4 bases and J by 7 bases, with 6 bases of the junction left unmatched. CDR3 sequence reads: CASSADRGPVGYTF. As DNA, the CDR3 is TGCGCCAGCAGCGCGGACAGGGGGCCGGTTGGCTACACCTTC.

The chain couples TRBV6-5 to TRBJ2-7; 9 bases line up with TRBD1. Germline CDR1 reads MNHEY; CDR2 reads SVGAGI. The CDR3 runs to 14 residues. V lost 6 bases and J lost 6; bases outside the gene matches: 9. The CDR3 spells CASRGQGISIEQYV. In DNA, the CDR3 is TGTGCCAGCAGGGGACAGGGAATTTCGATCGAGCAGTACGTC.

The J gene is TRBJ1-5, the V gene TRBV6-4; a possible D gene is TRBD1 (5 bases). The germline gives CDR1 MRHNA, CDR2 SNTAGT. The CDR3 is 13 residues long. V lost 4 bases and J lost 6, with 10 bases in between. CDR3 sequence (DNA): TGTGCCAGCAGTGTACAGGAAGGTCAGCCCCAGCATTTT. Protein: CASSVQEGQPQHF.